The clone carrying this TCR beta chain was observed a handful of times. From germline, CDR1 is SGHRS and CDR2 YFSETQ. The CDR3 totals 15 residues. The ends lost 0 bases at V and 11 bases at J; junction bases unmatched: 8. In the original processing: Reference gene primers were amplified, and this amplification served to estimate nucleated cell counts. Profiling relied on immunoSEQ multiplex PCR, and the TCRdb table lists in-frame clones only, not all of them. V, J and clone size are taken as reported in that table, and D and trimming were inferred from the DNA itself. Among roughly 310,000 clones listed, roughly 90% were seen once. The source of the sample is a study of blood T cell repertoires in COVID-19. Across the study: Samples came from the United States, Italy and Spain, spanning acute and convalescent COVID-19. PBMCs, B-cell-depleted T cells, or T cells provided the cDNA or gDNA that made up the material.

This chain connects TRBV5-1 to TRBJ1-1; 12 nucleotides line up with TRBD1. The sequence derives from a woman aged 25 to 45 with COVID-19, enrolled during active disease. Sequences were obtained from peripheral blood. CDR3 loop: CASSLAPGQGANAFF. CDR3 nucleotides: TGCGCCAGCAGCTTGGCCCCGGGACAGGGGGCGAACGCTTTCTTT.